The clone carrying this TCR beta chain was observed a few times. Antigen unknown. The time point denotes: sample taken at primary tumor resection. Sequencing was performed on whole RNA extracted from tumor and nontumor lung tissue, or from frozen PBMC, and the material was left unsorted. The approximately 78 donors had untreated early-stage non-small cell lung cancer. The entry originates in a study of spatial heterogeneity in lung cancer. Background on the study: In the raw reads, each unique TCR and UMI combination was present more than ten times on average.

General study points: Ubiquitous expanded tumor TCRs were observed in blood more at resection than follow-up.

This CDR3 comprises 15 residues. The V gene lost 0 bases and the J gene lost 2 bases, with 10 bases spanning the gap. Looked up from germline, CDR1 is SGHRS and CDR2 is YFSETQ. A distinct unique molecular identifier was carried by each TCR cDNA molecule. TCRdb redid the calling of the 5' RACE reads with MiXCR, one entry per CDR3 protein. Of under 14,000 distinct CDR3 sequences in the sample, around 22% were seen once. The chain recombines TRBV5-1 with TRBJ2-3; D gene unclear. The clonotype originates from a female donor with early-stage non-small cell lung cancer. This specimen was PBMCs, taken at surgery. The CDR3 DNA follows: TGCGCCAGCAGCTTGGCTCGAGATTTCACAGATACGCAGTATTTT. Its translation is CASSLARDFTDTQYF. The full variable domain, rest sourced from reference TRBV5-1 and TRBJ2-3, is KAGVTQTPRYLIKTRGQQVTLSCSPISGHRSVSWYQQTPGQGLQFLFEYFSETQRNKGNFPGRFSGRQFSNSRSEMNVSTLELGDSALYLCASSLARDFTDTQYFGPGTRLTVL.